These 26 T cell receptor beta chains originate from one sample sequenced in a study of blood T cell repertoires in COVID-19. Only in-frame clones appear in the TCRdb table, and some are missing; sequencing was by immunoSEQ multiplex PCR. The data contain under 250,000 clones, roughly 87% of them singletons. Sample: PBMCs or T cells enriched from blood (not recorded which). Every receptor here comes from a woman aged 25 to 39 with acute COVID-19.

Here the CDR3 reads CASSLAGPAEAFF. DNA for the CDR3: TGTGCCAGCAGCTTAGCGGGGCCAGCTGAAGCTTTCTTT. The chain employs TRBV7-8 and TRBJ1-1; D perhaps matches TRBD1 (5 bases). CDR3 size: 13 residues. V dropped 0 bases and J dropped 6 bases, with 8 bases sitting between them. Germline V gene lookup returns CDR1 SGHVS and CDR2 FQNEAQ.

This rearrangement joins TRBV6-5 to TRBJ1-5; 7 nucleotides align to TRBD1. V shed 4 bases and J 7 bases; nucleotides not matched to a gene: 4. The CDR3 runs to 13 residues. Germline CDR1 is MNHEY and CDR2 is SVGAGI. CDR3 region: CASSSYRGQPQHF. The CDR3 bases are TGTGCCAGCAGTTCCTACAGGGGACAGCCCCAGCATTTT.

This clone came up once. This chain connects TRBV30 to TRBJ1-2; tentatively, D is TRBD1 (6 bases). The V and J ends lost 1 base and 4 bases respectively, with 19 bases between them. Germline assignment: CDR1 GTSNPN and CDR2 SVGIG (reference sequence). This CDR3 has 16 residues. The CDR3 loop is CAWSALRQVRSYGYTF. CDR3 DNA: TGTGCCTGGAGTGCCCTCCGACAGGTTAGATCCTATGGCTACACCTTC.

V is TRBV2 and J is TRBJ2-1, with 8 bases identical to TRBD1. Unmatched junction bases numbered 1, after V lost 9 bases and J lost 0 bases. CDR1 is SNHLY, CDR2 FYNNEI, per germline. There are 13 residues in the CDR3. CDR3 loop: CASDRGSYNEQFF. The CDR3 nucleotides read TGTGCCAGTGACAGGGGCTCCTACAATGAGCAGTTCTTC.

The chain carries TRBV2 and TRBJ1-1; tentative D call: TRBD1 (5 bases). With 5 bases removed from V and 0 bases from J, the gap between germline ends came to 10 bases. Germline CDR1 is SNHLY and CDR2 is FYNNEI. The CDR3 covers 14 residues. For the CDR3, the DNA is TGTGCCAGCAGTAGTGGGGGGTTGAACACTGAAGCTTTCTTT. Translated, it gives CASSSGGLNTEAFF.

The chain links TRBV5-6 to TRBJ2-4; D is perhaps TRBD1 (5 bases). With 0 bases removed from V and 5 bases from J, the gap between germline ends came to 6 bases. This CDR3 is built from 13 residues. The V gene's germline CDR1 is SGHDT and CDR2 YYEEEE. The chain's CDR3 is CASSLGQQNIQYF. Written as DNA, the CDR3 is TGTGCCAGCAGCTTGGGACAGCAAAACATTCAGTACTTC.

There are a few counts of this clone. The rearrangement uses TRBV5-4 and TRBJ1-6; D not certain. V was clipped by 0 bases and J by 6 bases, with 13 bases between them. The germline CDR1 and CDR2 sequences are SGHNT and YYREEE (reference sequence). CDR3 size: 16 residues. Here the CDR3 reads CASSLGFSAGNSPLHF. The CDR3 bases are TGTGCCAGCAGCTTGGGATTTTCGGCGGGTAATTCACCCCTCCACTTT.

This clone was detected only a few times. This chain links TRBV4-2 with TRBJ1-5; unclear D gene. Between the trimmed V and J ends, which lost 1 base and 5 bases, there was a span of 15 bases. The CDR3 consists of 16 residues. Germline CDR1 is LGHNA and CDR2 is YNFKEQ. The CDR3: CASSQAYSSVDQPQHF. In DNA, the CDR3 is TGTGCCAGCAGCCAAGCCTACAGTTCTGTAGATCAGCCCCAGCATTTT.

This clone has just one count. Other nucleotide sequences in the sample specify the same CDR3. This sequence joins TRBV10-2 and TRBJ1-5, with 7 bases that match TRBD1. V was clipped by 2 bases and J by 7 bases; unmatched bases: 8. Germline-derived CDR1 and CDR2 are WSHSY and SAAADI. This CDR3 has 15 residues. CDR3 loop: CASSERPTGNQPQHF. In DNA, the CDR3 is TGCGCCAGCAGTGAGAGGCCGACAGGGAACCAGCCCCAGCATTTT.

The V call is TRBV30, the J call TRBJ2-1, with TRBD2 matching 7 bases. The CDR3 runs to 14 residues. Per the germline V gene, CDR1 is GTSNPN and CDR2 is SVGIG (reference sequence). V was clipped by 0 bases and J by 3 bases; unmatched bases: 2. DNA of the CDR3: TGTGCCTGGAGTGTGGGGGACTACTACAATGAGCAGTTCTTC. Its translation: CAWSVGDYYNEQFF.

The chain combines TRBV7-9 with TRBJ1-1; the D gene is possibly TRBD1 (5 bases). This CDR3 comprises 15 residues. CDR1 is SEHNR, CDR2 FQNEAQ, per germline (reference sequence). Trimming removed 7 bases from V and 2 bases from J, with 17 bases in between. CDR3 loop: CASTGIGQLNTEAFF. The CDR3 DNA is TGTGCCAGCACTGGGATAGGACAATTAAACACTGAAGCTTTCTTT.

The gene calls are TRBV10-3 and TRBJ1-2; D is perhaps TRBD1 (6 bases). The CDR3 length is 13 residues. V dropped 7 bases and J dropped 8 bases, with 17 bases sitting between them. Germline V CDR1 and CDR2: ENHRY, SYGVKD. DNA of the CDR3: TGTGCCATCACTCCTCTTACTCAGGGGGGCTACACCTTC. Encoded protein: CAITPLTQGGYTF.

The gene calls are TRBV27 and TRBJ2-2, with 7 bases matching TRBD1. The CDR3 contains 17 residues. Germline loops: CDR1 MNHEY, CDR2 SMNVEV (reference sequence). The junction had 10 bases not matched to a gene; V was cut back by 4 bases and J by 2 bases. The CDR3 loop is CASSSDLGQFNTGELFF. DNA for the CDR3: TGTGCCAGCAGTTCCGATCTGGGACAGTTCAACACCGGGGAGCTGTTTTTT.

The J gene is TRBJ2-1, the V gene TRBV13; D unresolved. Germline V gene sequence: CDR1 PRHDT, CDR2 FYEKMQ (reference sequence). V lost 4 bases, J lost 2 bases, and 6 bases lay in between. This CDR3 comprises 13 residues. CDR3 protein: CASSSPTYNEQFF. The CDR3, as DNA: TGTGCCAGCAGCTCACCTACCTACAATGAGCAGTTCTTC.

This chain connects TRBV29-1 to TRBJ1-4; maybe TRBD1 (6 bases). The CDR3 consists of 14 residues. CDR1 SQVTM and CDR2 ANQGSEA come from the germline V gene. The V gene lost 5 bases and the J gene lost 7 bases, with 17 bases spanning the gap. Written as DNA, the CDR3 is TGCAGCGTTCAACCCCAGGGGCCGACTGAAAAACTGTTTTTT. This gives the protein CSVQPQGPTEKLFF.

The chain has TRBV19 and TRBJ1-5; the match to TRBD1 covers 8 bases. This CDR3 has 14 amino acids. The germline V gene encodes CDR1 LNHDA and CDR2 SQIVND (reference sequence). Losses at the gene ends were 1 base for V and 8 bases for J; bases not matched to a gene: 4. As DNA, the CDR3 is TGTGCCAGTAGTATAGGACAGGGGATTGAGCCCCAGCATTTT. The encoded protein is CASSIGQGIEPQHF.

The rearrangement uses TRBV3-1 (or the pseudogene TRBV3-2) and TRBJ2-4, with D tentatively TRBD1 (5 bases). Germline V gene sequence: CDR1 LGHDT, CDR2 YNNKEL (reference sequence). CDR3 length: 17 residues. The V gene lost 4 bases and the J gene lost 0 bases, with 16 bases spanning the gap. DNA of the CDR3: TGTGCCAGCAGCCGAGGAACAGGAGACCTAGCCAAAAACATTCAGTACTTC. Its protein is CASSRGTGDLAKNIQYF.

Turning to this clone: Compared with germline, one end of the junction differs, possibly owing to a read error. This rearrangement joins TRBV25-1 to TRBJ2-2; possibly TRBD1 for D (5 bases). This CDR3 has 13 amino acids. The germline V gene encodes CDR1 MGHDK and CDR2 SYGVNS. This CDR3 is CASEDRPTRELFF. The CDR3 coding sequence is TGTGCCAGCGAAGACAGACCCACCAGGGAGCTGTTTTTT.

This clone was seen more than once but under ten times. The V gene is TRBV5-1, the J gene TRBJ1-6; D is ambiguous. Germline V CDR1 and CDR2: SGHRS, YFSETQ. The ends were cut back, 3 bases at V and 6 bases at J, with 16 bases in the middle. This CDR3 spans 16 amino acids. CDR3 in DNA: TGCGCCAGCAGCTCCTCAGGACTACTCGTTAATTCACCCCTCCACTTT. Amino acid sequence: CASSSSGLLVNSPLHF.

The chain is built from TRBV5-1 and TRBJ1-1; 9 bases fit TRBD1. Germline CDR1 and CDR2: SGHRS and YFSETQ. The CDR3 runs to 14 residues. V gave up 7 bases and J gave up 1 base; unmatched junction bases: 5. This chain's CDR3 is CASGGQGSNTEAFF. The DNA for the CDR3 is TGCGCCAGCGGTGGACAGGGGTCGAACACTGAAGCTTTCTTT.

The chain employs TRBV30 and TRBJ1-2; D gene uncertain. Per the germline V gene, CDR1 is GTSNPN and CDR2 is SVGIG (reference sequence). V shed 1 base and J shed 8 bases, with 11 bases lying between them. The CDR3 extends over 12 amino acids. The CDR3, as DNA: TGTGCCTGGAGTGACGGGGTTTGGGGCTACACCTTC. Translation gives CAWSDGVWGYTF.

This clone is a singleton in its sample. V and J are TRBV4-3 and TRBJ2-2; tentative D call: TRBD2 (7 bases). This CDR3 is 16 amino acids long. The V gene's germline CDR1 is LGHNA and CDR2 YSLEER. V lost 4 bases and J 5 bases, leaving 17 bases between the germline ends. CDR3: CASSPLGGADTGELFF. The CDR3 region has the DNA TGCGCCAGCAGCCCTCTGGGGGGGGCAGATACCGGGGAGCTGTTTTTT.

This clone showed up many times. The chain joins TRBV5-5 to TRBJ2-5, with TRBD1 identical over 8 bases. The CDR3 consists of 17 residues. V lost 1 base to trimming and J lost 4 bases; unmatched junction nucleotides: 12. Germline V lookup: CDR1 SGHKS, CDR2 YYEKEE (reference sequence). The CDR3 DNA reads TGTGCCAGCAGCTTGTCAACAGGGGGTATGGTAGGAGAGACCCAGTACTTC. Protein product: CASSLSTGGMVGETQYF.

The rearrangement uses TRBV7-9 and TRBJ2-3; 11 bases line up with TRBD2. Trimming cost V 5 bases and J 6 bases; bases outside gene matches: 10. This CDR3 comprises 16 residues. CDR1 and CDR2 (germline): SEHNR, FQNEAQ (reference sequence). The DNA for the CDR3 is TGTGCCAGCAGCCACACGACTAGCGGGGACTCGGATACGCAGTATTTT. It specifies CASSHTTSGDSDTQYF.

This chain uses TRBV11-2 with TRBJ1-1; perhaps TRBD1 as D (6 bases). Trimming pared 5 bases from V and 0 bases from J, leaving 16 bases between. The CDR3 length is 16 residues. The germline V gene encodes CDR1 SGHAT and CDR2 FQNNGV. In nucleotides, the CDR3 is TGTGCCAGCAGCGCACCGCTAGGGGGAATGAACACTGAAGCTTTCTTT. Its translation is CASSAPLGGMNTEAFF.

This chain connects TRBV27 to TRBJ2-1; 7 bases are shared with TRBD1. Germline V gene sequence: CDR1 MNHEY, CDR2 SMNVEV (reference sequence). This CDR3 is 15 amino acids long. With 5 bases clipped from V and 9 bases from J, the junction kept 13 bases outside the gene matches. In DNA form, the CDR3 reads TGTGCCAGCAGTGCGACAGGGAGATGGGGCAGTGAGCAGTTCTTC. It translates to CASSATGRWGSEQFF.